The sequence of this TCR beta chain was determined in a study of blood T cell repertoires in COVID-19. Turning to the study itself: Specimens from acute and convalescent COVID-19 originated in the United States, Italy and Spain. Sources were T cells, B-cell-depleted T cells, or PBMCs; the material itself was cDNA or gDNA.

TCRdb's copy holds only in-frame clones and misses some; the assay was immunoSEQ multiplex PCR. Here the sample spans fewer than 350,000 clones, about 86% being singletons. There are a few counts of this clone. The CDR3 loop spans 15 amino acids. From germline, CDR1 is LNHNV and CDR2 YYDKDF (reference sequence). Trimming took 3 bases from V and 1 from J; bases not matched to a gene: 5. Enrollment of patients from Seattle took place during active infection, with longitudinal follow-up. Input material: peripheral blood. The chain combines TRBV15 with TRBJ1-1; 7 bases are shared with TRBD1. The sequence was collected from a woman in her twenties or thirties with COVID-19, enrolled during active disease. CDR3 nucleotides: TGTGCCACCAGCAGGGACAGGCACCGGAACACTGAAGCTTTCTTT. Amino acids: CATSRDRHRNTEAFF. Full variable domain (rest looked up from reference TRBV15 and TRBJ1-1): DAMVIQNPRYQVTQFGKPVTLSCSQTLNHNVMYWYQQKSSQAPKLLFHYYDKDFNNEADTPDNFQSRRPNTSFCFLDIRSPGLGDTAMYLCATSRDRHRNTEAFFGQGTRLTVV.